These T cell receptor beta chains were read from a single sample in a study of CD8+ T cells in alopecia areata. The table came from immunoSEQ multiplex PCR; TCRdb's copy has only in-frame clones and leaves some out. The sample has 150,000 to 200,000 clones, approximately 57% seen once; the top ten hold approximately 0.93%. Specimen: CD4+ T cells sorted from blood, collected at week 24, from a patient treated with tofacitinib. The receptor source for this set is a human donor with alopecia areata. The CDR3 runs from the conserved cysteine through the conserved F or W. D genes are given only for firm matches. Clone size, where shown, is once, few, many, or a class for clones that have expanded.

v_gene: TRBV27
d_gene: TRBD1
abundance: -
j_gene: TRBJ1-2
CDR3nt: TGTGCCAGCAGTTTTCTACAGGGGACGGGCGGCTACACCTTC
CDR3aa: CASSFLQGTGGYTF

v_gene: TRBV30
d_gene: -
abundance: -
j_gene: TRBJ2-3
CDR3nt: TGTGCCTGGAGTTCTGGGGGAGATACGCAGTATTTT
CDR3aa: CAWSSGGDTQYF

v_gene: TRBV6-6
d_gene: TRBD1
abundance: few
j_gene: TRBJ1-2
CDR3nt: TGTGCCAGCAGTATCTCGGGACAGGGGTATGGCTACACCTTC
CDR3aa: CASSISGQGYGYTF

v_gene: TRBV7-2
d_gene: -
abundance: -
j_gene: TRBJ2-7
CDR3nt: TGTGCCAGCAGCCCCCGGCGGCAGACCTACGAGCAGTACTTC
CDR3aa: CASSPRRQTYEQYF

v_gene: TRBV5-6
d_gene: -
abundance: -
j_gene: TRBJ2-5
CDR3nt: TGTGCCAGCAGCCGAGGCGAGCGGCAAGAGACCCAGTACTTC
CDR3aa: CASSRGERQETQYF

v_gene: TRBV29-1
d_gene: -
abundance: once
j_gene: TRBJ1-1
CDR3nt: TGCAGCGTTGTTGTGATGGGGGGGCCGCGAGCTTTCTTT
CDR3aa: CSVVVMGGPRAFF

v_gene: TRBV4-3
d_gene: -
abundance: few
j_gene: TRBJ2-1
CDR3nt: TGCGCCAGCAGCCAAGATCCGAGCGAGGGGACGAGCTCCTACAATGAGCAGTTCTTC
CDR3aa: CASSQDPSEGTSSYNEQFF

v_gene: TRBV29-1
d_gene: -
abundance: -
j_gene: TRBJ2-1
CDR3nt: TGCAGCGTAGCCCTACAACGGATTGGGGAGCAGTTCTTC
CDR3aa: CSVALQRIGEQFF

v_gene: TRBV27
d_gene: -
abundance: -
j_gene: TRBJ2-2
CDR3nt: TGTGCCAGCAGTCCCCGACTCATAAACACCGGGGAGCTGTTTTTT
CDR3aa: CASSPRLINTGELFF

v_gene: TRBV19
d_gene: -
abundance: few
j_gene: TRBJ1-1
CDR3nt: TGTGCCAGTAGTATAGACCGTTCGGGAGAAGCTTTCTTT
CDR3aa: CASSIDRSGEAFF

v_gene: TRBV27
d_gene: -
abundance: -
j_gene: TRBJ1-5
CDR3nt: TGTGCCAGCAGTTTTGGACAGTATAGCAATCAGCCCCAGCATTTT
CDR3aa: CASSFGQYSNQPQHF

v_gene: TRBV6-1
d_gene: -
abundance: -
j_gene: TRBJ2-7
CDR3nt: TGTGCCAGCAGCTTACAGGGCCACGAGCAGTACTTC
CDR3aa: CASSLQGHEQYF

v_gene: TRBV30
d_gene: TRBD1
abundance: -
j_gene: TRBJ2-7
CDR3nt: TGTGCCTGGAGTGCGACAGGGGACTACGAGCAGTACTTC
CDR3aa: CAWSATGDYEQYF

v_gene: TRBV9
d_gene: TRBD2
abundance: -
j_gene: TRBJ2-5
CDR3nt: TGTGCCAGCAGCGTAGGCGGGGGGGCTCTGGAGACCCAGTACTTC
CDR3aa: CASSVGGGALETQYF

v_gene: TRBV2
d_gene: -
abundance: few
j_gene: TRBJ1-2
CDR3nt: TGTGCCAGCAGTCTTTTACAGATTAGCTATGGCTACACCTTC
CDR3aa: CASSLLQISYGYTF

v_gene: TRBV5-6
d_gene: TRBD2
abundance: -
j_gene: TRBJ2-7
CDR3nt: TGTGCCAGCAGCCGCCCGGGAGGGACCAGCTCCTACGAGCAGTACTTC
CDR3aa: CASSRPGGTSSYEQYF

v_gene: TRBV9
d_gene: TRBD2
abundance: -
j_gene: TRBJ2-5
CDR3nt: TGTGCCAGCAGCGCCGGGACTAGCGGGGGGACTCGGGAGACCCAGTACTTC
CDR3aa: CASSAGTSGGTRETQYF

v_gene: TRBV4-3
d_gene: -
abundance: -
j_gene: TRBJ2-3
CDR3nt: TGCGCCAGCAGCCAAGATATGGGCACAGATACGCAGTATTTT
CDR3aa: CASSQDMGTDTQYF

v_gene: TRBV30
d_gene: -
abundance: -
j_gene: TRBJ1-1
CDR3nt: TGTGCCTGGAGAGCGCGAGAGTGGGGAAACACTGAAGCTTTCTTT
CDR3aa: CAWRAREWGNTEAFF

v_gene: TRBV30
d_gene: -
abundance: -
j_gene: TRBJ1-6
CDR3nt: TGTGCCTGGAGTGTACTGAGGCAGGGCGGTTCACCCCTCCACTTT
CDR3aa: CAWSVLRQGGSPLHF

v_gene: TRBV7-6
d_gene: -
abundance: -
j_gene: TRBJ1-1
CDR3nt: TGTGCCAGCAGCGCCAATACTGGGGATGCCCCCGTAGCTTTCTTT
CDR3aa: CASSANTGDAPVAFF

v_gene: TRBV30
d_gene: TRBD2
abundance: -
j_gene: TRBJ2-1
CDR3nt: TGTGCCTGGAGTGTTGACGGGGGGGACAATGAGCAGTTCTTC
CDR3aa: CAWSVDGGDNEQFF

v_gene: TRBV30
d_gene: -
abundance: -
j_gene: TRBJ1-5
CDR3nt: TGTGCCTGGAGTGTTTATCGGAGCAATCAGCCCCAGCATTTT
CDR3aa: CAWSVYRSNQPQHF

v_gene: TRBV6-1
d_gene: -
abundance: few
j_gene: TRBJ1-5
CDR3nt: TGTGCCAGCGAGGTGGAGTGGAAACAGCCCCAGCATTTT
CDR3aa: CASEVEWKQPQHF

v_gene: TRBV6-6
d_gene: -
abundance: -
j_gene: TRBJ2-7
CDR3nt: TGTGCCACTGGACAGTCCTACGAGCAGTACTTC
CDR3aa: CATGQSYEQYF

v_gene: TRBV29-1
d_gene: TRBD2
abundance: -
j_gene: TRBJ2-3
CDR3nt: TGCAGCGTTACCCCAGCGGGGGGAGGCACAGATACGCAGTATTTT
CDR3aa: CSVTPAGGGTDTQYF